The next 27 T cell receptor beta chains were all read from a single sample in a study of PD-1 blockade in mismatch repair-deficient tumors (dated by TCRdb to the late 2010s). Libraries were made using the immunoSEQ multiplex PCR assay. The immuneACCESS repertoire file appears here via TCRdb, limited to in-frame rearrangements. These files lack a portion of the clones; in checked studies, under half of the deficit traces to unresolved V genes, and the cause of the others is not known. This sample is represented by some 19,000 clones; approximately 80% of them were singletons. The top ten clones comprise roughly 1.4% of the sample. The sequences come from PBMCs, collected 52 weeks after starting pembrolizumab. The source is an adult with mismatch repair-deficient cancer.

This clone was detected once. V usage is TRBV27 and J usage is TRBJ1-1; D is perhaps TRBD1 (5 bases). Trimming removed 10 bases at V and 0 bases at J, with 15 bases between. Germline V gives CDR1 MNHEY, CDR2 SMNVEV (reference sequence). The CDR3 contains 14 residues. The CDR3: CATKRGDMNTEAFF. In nucleotides, the CDR3 is TGTGCCACCAAGCGGGGGGATATGAACACTGAAGCTTTCTTT.

V is TRBV4-1 and J is TRBJ2-3, with D perhaps matching TRBD1 (6 bases). Germline-derived CDR1 and CDR2 are MGHRA and YSYEKL. The CDR3 spans 16 residues. V shed 0 bases and J shed 1 base, with 11 bases lying between them. Here the CDR3 reads CASSQEDRFRTDTQYF. In nucleotides, the CDR3 is TGCGCCAGCAGCCAAGAGGACAGATTTCGCACAGATACGCAGTATTTT.

The CDR3 nucleotides read TGTGCCAGCAGTGAGGAAGCGGGAGGTTTAATTCAGTACTTC. This codes for CASSEEAGGLIQYF. This chain connects TRBV6-1 to TRBJ2-4; 9 nucleotides agree with TRBD2. The length of the CDR3 is 14 residues. J was trimmed by 10 bases and V by 3 bases; bases with no gene match: 7. Germline CDR1 MNHNS, CDR2 SASEGT.

J is TRBJ2-1 and V is TRBV7-9; weak D call: TRBD1 (5 bases). The CDR3 spans 14 residues. The V gene's germline CDR1 is SEHNR and CDR2 FQNEAQ (reference sequence). The CDR3 loop reads CVVSKGADHNEQFF. In DNA, the CDR3 is TGTGTCGTTTCAAAAGGGGCGGACCACAATGAGCAGTTCTTC.

The rearrangement links TRBV29-1 to TRBJ2-1, with unresolved D. The CDR3 covers 13 residues. CDR1 is SQVTM and CDR2 is ANQGSEA in the germline V gene. V dropped 3 bases and J dropped 3 bases, with 9 bases sitting between them. For the CDR3, the DNA is TGCAGCGTTGAGTTAGCCAGCTACAATGAGCAGTTCTTC. Its translation: CSVELASYNEQFF.

V gene TRBV28 combines with J gene TRBJ2-1, with D unclear. The germline V gene has CDR1 MDHEN and CDR2 SYDVKM. V dropped 5 bases and J dropped 6 bases, with 8 bases sitting between them. The CDR3 is 12 residues long. The CDR3 region has the DNA TGTGCCAGCAGTCCCTTTCCCAATGAGCAGTTCTTC. Encoded protein: CASSPFPNEQFF.

J is TRBJ2-1 and V is TRBV4-1, with D tentatively TRBD1 (6 bases). CDR3 length: 13 amino acids. Germline V CDR1 and CDR2: MGHRA, YSYEKL. Between the trimmed V and J ends, which lost 4 bases and 5 bases, there was a span of 9 bases. As DNA, the CDR3 is TGCGCCAGCAGCCGGCGACAGGACAATGAGCAGTTCTTC. This gives the protein CASSRRQDNEQFF.

This rearrangement joins TRBV10-3 to TRBJ1-2; tentative D call: TRBD1 (5 bases). Germline CDR1 reads ENHRY; CDR2 reads SYGVKD. V was cut by 0 bases and J by 4 bases, with 9 bases left in between. CDR3 size: 14 residues. CDR3: CAISESTEIYGYTF. CDR3 DNA sequence: TGTGCCATCAGTGAGTCGACAGAGATCTATGGCTACACCTTC.

This chain links TRBV7-3 with TRBJ2-1, with 7 bases matching TRBD2. The germline V gene encodes CDR1 SGHTA and CDR2 FQGTGA. The junction had 8 bases not matched to a gene; V was cut back by 5 bases and J by 4 bases. CDR3 length: 15 residues. The CDR3 nucleotides read TGTGCCAGCAGCGGAACGGGAGGAAATTACAATGAGCAGTTCTTC. Translating it yields CASSGTGGNYNEQFF.

This clone was counted once. The gene calls are TRBV27 and TRBJ2-1; TRBD2 agrees at 8 bases. The CDR3 has 15 residues. CDR1 is MNHEY, CDR2 SMNVEV, per germline (reference sequence). J gave up 1 base and V 8 bases, and 7 bases lay outside the gene matches. In nucleotides, the CDR3 is TGTGCCAGCGGACCGCCGGGAGGGTCCTACAATGAGCAGTTCTTC. This codes for CASGPPGGSYNEQFF.

The chain is built from TRBV28 and TRBJ1-1; TRBD1 might be the D (6 bases). The germline V gene has CDR1 MDHEN and CDR2 SYDVKM. The germline V and J ends were trimmed by 0 bases and 1 base, with 6 bases remaining between them. This CDR3 is built from 14 residues. The CDR3 reads CASSLWDRNTEAFF. As DNA, the CDR3 is TGTGCCAGCAGTTTATGGGACAGGAACACTGAAGCTTTCTTT.

The chain joins TRBV6-1 to TRBJ1-2, with 9 bases matching TRBD1. The V and J ends lost 6 bases and 11 bases, in that order; junction bases with no gene match: 7. The CDR3 runs 12 residues. CDR1 is MNHNS, CDR2 SASEGT, per germline. CDR3 sequence (DNA): TGTGCCAGCAGGATCCCGGGACAGGGATACACCTTC. Its protein product is CASRIPGQGYTF.

The genes are TRBV11-2 and TRBJ2-2; no reliable D call. Trimming cost V 2 bases and J 1 base, with 5 bases left between them. Germline V CDR1 and CDR2: SGHAT, FQNNGV. The CDR3 extends over 14 amino acids. In DNA, the CDR3 is TGTGCCAGCAGCTTATTCCGGAACACCGGGGAGCTGTTTTTT. Its protein is CASSLFRNTGELFF.

This chain uses TRBV5-1 with TRBJ2-2; D is possibly TRBD1 (8 bases). Deletions cut 1 base from V and 3 bases from J, with 13 bases between. CDR1 is SGHRS and CDR2 is YFSETQ in the germline V gene. The CDR3 has 16 amino acids. This CDR3 is CASSLRTGGDTGELFF. The CDR3 DNA sequence: TGCGCCAGCAGCTTGCGCACAGGGGGGGACACCGGGGAGCTGTTTTTT.

This clone showed up just a few times. V and J are TRBV27 and TRBJ2-5, with 10 bases that match TRBD1. Germline V CDR1 and CDR2: MNHEY, SMNVEV (reference sequence). This CDR3 contains 15 residues. Unmatched junction bases numbered 5, after V lost 6 bases and J lost 1 base. CDR3 region: CASSRDRGSQETQYF. As DNA, the CDR3 is TGTGCCAGCAGCCGGGACAGGGGCTCCCAAGAGACCCAGTACTTC.

The genes are TRBV11-2 and TRBJ2-5; TRBD2 is a possible D gene (8 bases). CDR1 is SGHAT and CDR2 is FQNNGV in the germline V gene. The CDR3 totals 14 residues. V was pared by 4 bases and J by 5 bases, with 14 bases between. Here the CDR3 DNA reads TGTGCCAGCAGCTCGGTAGCGGGACAGGAGACCCAGTACTTC. It yields the protein CASSSVAGQETQYF. Based on the CDR3 plus reference TRBV11-2 and TRBJ2-5, the full variable domain is EAGVAQSPRYKIIEKRQSVAFWCNPISGHATLYWYQQILGQGPKLLIQFQNNGVVDDSQLPKDRFSAERLKGVDSTLKIQPAKLEDSAVYLCASSSVAGQETQYFGPGTRLLVL.

CDR3 sequence reads: CASSSPSGGNEKLFF. CDR3 nucleotide sequence: TGTGCCAGCAGTTCTCCGAGTGGGGGGAATGAAAAACTGTTTTTT. The chain combines TRBV28 with TRBJ1-4, with a weak D call TRBD1 (5 bases). Germline V CDR1 and CDR2: MDHEN, SYDVKM. The CDR3 has 15 residues. The V and J ends lost 4 bases and 5 bases respectively, with 14 bases between them.

The chain is built from TRBV10-2 and TRBJ2-3, with a possible D match to TRBD2 (5 bases). Trimming shortened V by 8 bases and J by 4 bases, and 16 bases separated the two germline ends. The V gene's germline CDR1 is WSHSY and CDR2 SAAADI. The CDR3 runs to 14 residues. The CDR3 region is CASGRGSRADTQYF. CDR3 in DNA: TGCGCCAGCGGAAGAGGGTCCCGGGCAGATACGCAGTATTTT.

This chain connects TRBV14 to TRBJ2-7; tentatively, D is TRBD2 (6 bases). V lost 1 base and J lost 6, with 16 bases in between. The CDR3 has 15 residues. Germline loops: CDR1 SGHDN, CDR2 FVKESK. The CDR3 DNA follows: TGTGCCAGCAGCCAAGGGGCTAGCGAGAGGGGCGAGCAGTACTTC. This encodes CASSQGASERGEQYF. Looking up the rest from reference TRBV14 and TRBJ2-7 gives the full variable domain: EAGVTQFPSHSVIEKGQTVTLRCDPISGHDNLYWYRRVMGKEIKFLLHFVKESKQDESGMPNNRFLAERTGGTYSTLKVQPAELEDSGVYFCASSQGASERGEQYFGPGTRLTVT.

The J gene is TRBJ1-1, the V gene TRBV5-4, with D tentatively TRBD1 (6 bases). From germline, CDR1 is SGHNT and CDR2 YYREEE (reference sequence). Trimming removed 3 bases from V and 2 bases from J, with 11 bases in between. The CDR3 loop spans 14 amino acids. CDR3 coding DNA: TGTGCCAGCAGCTCTCCGGGACATAACACTGAAGCTTTCTTT. This encodes CASSSPGHNTEAFF. Looking up the rest from reference TRBV5-4 and TRBJ1-1 gives the full variable domain: ETGVTQSPTHLIKTRGQQVTLRCSSQSGHNTVSWYQQALGQGPQFIFQYYREEENGRGNFPPRFSGLQFPNYSSELNVNALELDDSALYLCASSSPGHNTEAFFGQGTRLTVV.

The rearrangement joins TRBV19 to TRBJ2-5, with 10 bases matching TRBD2. The junction had 11 bases not matched to a gene; V was cut back by 2 bases and J by 5 bases. The CDR3 length is 17 residues. CDR1 is LNHDA and CDR2 is SQIVND in the germline V gene (reference sequence). CDR3 sequence (DNA): TGTGCCAGTAGTATAAGGCTGGCTAGCGGGAGTCGGGAGACCCAGTACTTC. This encodes CASSIRLASGSRETQYF.

This clone was observed a handful of times. The chain uses TRBV9 and TRBJ2-7; 7 bases line up with TRBD2. The V gene's germline CDR1 is SGDLS and CDR2 YYNGEE. V lost 0 bases to trimming and J lost 6 bases; unmatched junction nucleotides: 12. The CDR3 loop spans 16 amino acids. For the CDR3, the DNA is TGTGCCAGCAGCGTAGGAGTCCGGGCGGGAGTAGCCGAGCAGTACTTC. This sequence encodes CASSVGVRAGVAEQYF.

The gene calls are TRBV9 and TRBJ2-7; 7 bases agree with TRBD2. From germline, CDR1 is SGDLS and CDR2 YYNGEE. The CDR3 runs 14 residues. V lost 0 bases and J lost 7; bases outside the gene matches: 7. CDR3 in amino acids: CASSVEGGAGEQYF. The CDR3 coding sequence is TGTGCCAGCAGCGTAGAGGGAGGGGCGGGTGAGCAGTACTTC.

The V gene is TRBV7-9, the J gene TRBJ2-7; 8 nucleotides agree with TRBD1. The germline V gene encodes CDR1 SEHNR and CDR2 FQNEAQ (reference sequence). V lost 8 bases, J lost 2 bases, and 8 bases stayed unmatched. The CDR3 is made up of 14 amino acids. CDR3 region: CASSTQGAAYEQYF. CDR3 bases: TGTGCCAGCTCGACCCAGGGGGCGGCCTACGAGCAGTACTTC. The full variable domain, with the rest looked up from reference TRBV7-9 and TRBJ2-7, is DTGVSQNPRHKITKRGQNVTFRCDPISEHNRLYWYRQTLGQGPEFLTYFQNEAQLEKSRLLSDRFSAERPKGSFSTLEIQRTEQGDSAMYLCASSTQGAAYEQYFGPGTRLTVT.

J is TRBJ2-1 and V is TRBV5-8; 7 bases are a match to TRBD1. Germline V lookup: CDR1 SGHTS, CDR2 YDEGEE. Unmatched junction bases numbered 6, after V lost 6 bases and J lost 0 bases. The CDR3 has 15 amino acids. The CDR3 sequence is CASNRGLSSYNEQFF. CDR3 DNA sequence: TGTGCCAGCAACAGGGGCTTGAGCTCCTACAATGAGCAGTTCTTC.

This rearrangement joins TRBV7-3 to TRBJ2-2, with D uncertain. CDR1 and CDR2 from the germline V gene are SGHTA and FQGTGA. The CDR3 totals 14 residues. The V end lost 3 bases, the J end lost 6 bases, and 11 bases lay between the germline ends. The CDR3 DNA is TGTGCCAGCAGCTTTTCACATCAAGCCGGGGAGCTGTTTTTT. Protein: CASSFSHQAGELFF.

This clone came up once. The V call is TRBV7-3, the J call TRBJ2-2; possible D gene TRBD1, 5 bases. This CDR3 spans 14 amino acids. From germline, CDR1 is SGHTA and CDR2 FQGTGA. V lost 1 base, J lost 4 bases, and 7 bases lay in between. The DNA of the CDR3 is TGTGCCAGCAGCTTAAATAGGGGCACCGGGGAGCTGTTTTTT. Translated, it gives CASSLNRGTGELFF.